This TCR beta chain was recovered during a study of vaccination and CD4 T cells after COVID-19. For the study at large: Cells were stimulated with overlapping spike peptide pools from SARS-CoV-2, HCoV-NL63, HCoV-OC43 and HCoV-229E.

Germline CDR1 DFQATT, CDR2 SNEGSKA (reference sequence). CDR3 length: 16 residues. V gave up 6 bases and J gave up 5 bases, with 25 bases separating them. Regarding treatment: roughly ten-day PBMC culture with coronavirus spike peptide pools or control peptides (ViraFEST assay). The Oncomine TCR Beta short-read assay was applied to DNA of cultured CD4+ T cells. Cultured CD4+ T cells were the source of extracted genomic DNA. MiXCR, run by TCRdb on the PCR reads, gives a single entry per CDR3 protein. Seen here are roughly 6,700 distinct CDR3 sequences, about three quarters observed once, and the top ten hold more than 40%. A word on this clonotype: Its target is not known.

The chain carries TRBV20-1 and TRBJ2-5; D gene unclear. The TCR comes from a human donor who had recovered from COVID-19. The sequenced sample was CD4+ T cells from blood, cultured in vitro. The CDR3 nucleotides are TGCAGTGCCAAACCGCTAGAGGACGGTTACGGGGAGACCCAGTACTTC. Amino acid sequence: CSAKPLEDGYGETQYF.